What follows describes a single TCR beta chain. Its antigen is still unknown. Repertoires were generated with immunoSEQ multiplex PCR, while TCRdb's copy carries only in-frame clones and drops some. Here the sample spans approximately 94,000 clones, about 87% being singletons. These data belong to a study of T cell responses to AZD1222 COVID-19 vaccine. The study's findings and limits: Spike-specific TCR breadth rose after two AZD1222 doses, and depth rose as well. Baseline serostatus was positive in only five to seven AZD1222 recipients.

This clonotype originated in an adult in good health. Sample: peripheral blood, taken on day 0 of AZD1222 vaccination.

This CDR3 reads CAWSVLEETQYF. The CDR3 bases are TGTGCCTGGAGTGTACTAGAAGAGACCCAGTACTTC. The gene calls are TRBV30 and TRBJ2-5; D possibly corresponds to TRBD2 (5 bases). Trimming took off 0 bases at V and 3 bases at J, with 5 bases between the two ends. The germline V gene encodes CDR1 GTSNPN and CDR2 SVGIG (reference sequence). This CDR3 has 12 amino acids.